Below are 5 T cell receptor beta chains sequenced from a single sample in a study of a mutant IDH1 vaccine in newly diagnosed glioma. No cognate antigen is known for these TCRs. Data came from immunoSEQ multiplex PCR; TCRdb stores just in-frame clones and leaves some out. The sample holds approximately 24,000 clones, 77% seen once. Time point noted: week 5, during vaccination. Vaccine doses each comprised 300 ug of mutant IDH1 20-mer peptide, with topical imiquimod. The sequences come from PBMCs, collected from a glioma patient whose treatment included an IDH1 peptide vaccine. These receptors all come from a middle-aged man with glioma.

The chain employs TRBV19 and TRBJ2-3; D may correspond to TRBD1 or TRBD2 (5 bases each). Germline V lookup: CDR1 LNHDA, CDR2 SQIVND (reference sequence). CDR3 length: 16 residues. Trimming cost V 1 base and J 6 bases, with 17 bases left between them. CDR3 protein: CASSIGGSGDKDTQYF. Written as DNA, the CDR3 is TGTGCCAGTAGTATAGGGGGGAGTGGCGATAAGGATACGCAGTATTTT.

The chain carries TRBV5-8 and TRBJ1-4; TRBD1 might be the D (5 bases). There are 17 residues in the CDR3. Per germline, CDR1 SGHTS and CDR2 YDEGEE. Trimming cost V 2 bases and J 7 bases, with 21 bases left between them. The CDR3 region has the DNA TGTGCCAGCAGCTTAGGGACGACAGCTAGAAACCTTGAAAAACTGTTTTTT. It translates to CASSLGTTARNLEKLFF. The full variable domain, rest sourced from reference TRBV5-8 and TRBJ1-4, is EAGVTQSPTHLIKTRGQQATLRCSPISGHTSVYWYQQALGLGLQFLLWYDEGEERNRGNFPPRFSGRQFPNYSSELNVNALELEDSALYLCASSLGTTARNLEKLFFGSGTQLSVL.

The CDR3 is CASRIQDRGNEKLFF. Here the CDR3 DNA reads TGTGCCAGCAGAATACAGGACAGGGGGAATGAAAAACTGTTTTTT. The chain employs TRBV6-6 and TRBJ1-4, with 10 bases aligning to TRBD1. This CDR3 has 15 residues. The V gene end was trimmed by 6 bases and the J gene end by 5 bases; junction bases not matched to a gene: 6. The germline gives CDR1 MNHNY, CDR2 SVGAGI (reference sequence).

In its sample, this clone was seen once. The V and J genes are TRBV6-5 and TRBJ1-2; possibly TRBD1 for D (5 bases). The CDR3 length is 13 residues. Germline V gene sequence: CDR1 MNHEY, CDR2 SVGAGI. V was trimmed by 6 bases and J by 8 bases, leaving 16 bases between them. The CDR3 DNA follows: TGTGCCAGCAGGTTCCCGGGGACGAGGGGCTACACCTTC. Amino acids: CASRFPGTRGYTF.

The rearrangement links TRBV15 to TRBJ1-5; unclear D gene. Trimming cost V 0 bases and J 3 bases, with 9 bases left between them. The CDR3 totals 15 residues. The germline V gene encodes CDR1 LNHNV and CDR2 YYDKDF (reference sequence). The CDR3 spells CATSREGGNNQPQHF. CDR3 DNA: TGTGCCACCAGCAGAGAAGGCGGAAACAATCAGCCCCAGCATTTT.